Listed below are T cell receptor beta chains from one sample, sequenced in a study of CD8+CD57+ T cells in acquired aplastic anemia. TCRdb reprocessed the reads with MiXCR, giving one entry per CDR3 protein. The sample comprises about 80,000 distinct CDR3 sequences, approximately 45% of which are singletons, and approximately 61% rests with the top ten. The specimen sequenced was sorted CD4+, CD8+, or CD8+CD57+ T cells (not recorded which) from PBMCs. The receptor source for this set is a human donor in good health, serving as a control. Both conserved end residues are part of each CDR3. Fields, in order: D gene, J gene, clone size, V gene, CDR3 DNA, CDR3 protein. D genes are given only for firm matches. The listing skips clone size in some rows; elsewhere it reads once, few, many or a size class.

-	TRBJ2-7	-	TRBV25-1	TGTGCCAGCAACAGAAAAAAGACGGGGACCTACGAGCAGTACTTC	CASNRKKTGTYEQYF
-	TRBJ1-2	many	TRBV19	TGTGCCAGTAGTCCCCTGGAGGATGGCTACACCTTC	CASSPLEDGYTF
TRBD2	TRBJ2-1	once	TRBV24-1	TGTGCCACCAGTGACACCGGGACTAGCGGGGGGAATGAGCAGTTCTTC	CATSDTGTSGGNEQFF
-	TRBJ1-6	many	TRBV20-1	TGCAGTGCTAGTCTCCAGGGGTATAATTCACCCCTCCACTTT	CSASLQGYNSPLHF
-	TRBJ1-2	-	TRBV27	TGTGCCAGCAGTCTTGGGGGGTCGACTGGCTACACCTTC	CASSLGGSTGYTF
TRBD2	TRBJ2-2	few	TRBV12-3/TRBV12-4	TGTGCCAGCAGTTTAGAATCGCCTAGCGGAGGGACGGACACCGGGGAGCTGTTTTTT	CASSLESPSGGTDTGELFF
TRBD2	TRBJ2-3	many	TRBV5-1	TGCGCCAGCAGCTTGGGGACTAGCCCTTCTAAGGATACGCAGTATTTT	CASSLGTSPSKDTQYF
TRBD1	TRBJ1-6	-	TRBV7-8	TGCGCCAGCAGCGGGAGGGACAGGGGGAGCTCACCCCTCCACTTT	CASSGRDRGSSPLHF
-	TRBJ1-5	few	TRBV7-8	TGTGCCAGCAGCTCCGGGGCCAGTCACAATCAGCCCCAGCATTTT	CASSSGASHNQPQHF
-	TRBJ2-1	-	TRBV19	TGTGCCGCTGCCACAGATAATGAGCAGTTCTTC	CAAATDNEQFF
-	TRBJ1-1	-	TRBV30	TGTGCCTGGACAGGGCTGAACACTGAAGCTTTCTTT	CAWTGLNTEAFF
-	TRBJ1-6	-	TRBV7-6	TGTGCCAGCAGCTTTAACCCCTATAATTCACCCCTCCACTTT	CASSFNPYNSPLHF
-	TRBJ1-1	-	TRBV12-3/TRBV12-4	TGTGCCGGCAGTTTGGGACCGGGGACTGAAGCTTTCTTT	CAGSLGPGTEAFF
-	TRBJ2-3	many	TRBV10-1	TGCGCCAGCAAACCGGCAGGGGAGGGCGATACGCAGTATTTT	CASKPAGEGDTQYF
TRBD2	TRBJ2-1	many	TRBV11-2	TGTGCCAGCTCCCTTGTGGGGGGGGGGGACAATGAGCAGTTCTTC	CASSLVGGGDNEQFF
TRBD1	TRBJ2-5	-	TRBV29-1	TGCAGCGCGGGACAGCGCGGGACCCAGTACTTC	CSAGQRGTQYF
-	TRBJ1-1	-	TRBV24-1	TGTGCCACCAGTGGTTTTAACACTGAAGCTTTCTTT	CATSGFNTEAFF
-	TRBJ2-5	-	TRBV19	TGTGCCAGTAGTATCGGGAACCAAGAGACCCAGTACTTC	CASSIGNQETQYF
-	TRBJ2-3	few	TRBV24-1	TGTGCCACCAGTGATTCGTACACGCAGTATTTT	CATSDSYTQYF
-	TRBJ2-3	few	TRBV25-1	TGTGCCAGCAGCTTAGTTGGGGGGAGCACAGATACGCAGTATTTT	CASSLVGGSTDTQYF
-	TRBJ1-1	-	TRBV7-9	TGTGCCAGCAGCTTAAGCGTCACTGAAGCTTTCTTT	CASSLSVTEAFF
-	TRBJ1-1	-	TRBV29-1	TGCAGCGTTCAGACCGGGACTCGGGGGAACACTGAAGCTTTCTTT	CSVQTGTRGNTEAFF
-	TRBJ2-6	many	TRBV14	TGTGCCAGCAGCCCCTGGGGATCTGGGGCCAACGTCCTGACTTTC	CASSPWGSGANVLTF
TRBD1	TRBJ2-5	many	TRBV5-8	TGTGCCAGCAGCTTTAACAGGGGTGAGACCCAGTACTTC	CASSFNRGETQYF
TRBD1	TRBJ2-2	-	TRBV7-8	TGTGCCAGCAGCTTACAGGGGGCGAACACCGGGGAGCTGTTTTTT	CASSLQGANTGELFF
TRBD1	TRBJ1-2	-	TRBV29-1	TGCAGCGTTGAACATATGGACAGGGAAATCTATGGCTACACCTTC	CSVEHMDREIYGYTF
-	TRBJ2-7	many	TRBV9	TGTGCCAGCAGCACAACCGACGGCCCAGACTACGAGCAGTACTTC	CASSTTDGPDYEQYF
-	TRBJ1-1	many	TRBV19	TGTGCCAGTAAATGGGGGGCCAGTGAAGCTTTCTTT	CASKWGASEAFF
-	TRBJ1-3	many	TRBV25-1	TGTGCCAGCAGTGGAAGAGGGTGGAACACCATATATTTT	CASSGRGWNTIYF
-	TRBJ2-2	few	TRBV25-1	TGTGCCAGCAGTAGGGGGACCGGGGAGCTGTTTTTT	CASSRGTGELFF
-	TRBJ2-7	many	TRBV13	TGTGCCAGCAGCTTACGAGCGGCAGGGGTCGCCTACGAGCAGTACTTC	CASSLRAAGVAYEQYF
-	TRBJ1-1	few	TRBV6-5	TGTGCCAGCAGTTACTCAAGGGGAGGTGAAGCTTTCTTT	CASSYSRGGEAFF
-	TRBJ2-5	-	TRBV10-3	TGTGCCAGCAGCCCAGGACAAGAGACCCAGTACTTC	CASSPGQETQYF
-	TRBJ2-7	-	TRBV19	TGTGCCAGTAAGGGGAGGAGCTCCTACGAGCAGTACTTC	CASKGRSSYEQYF
TRBD1	TRBJ2-3	many	TRBV7-9	TGTGCCAGCAGCTTGGGACAGGGGTTAGATACGCAGTATTTT	CASSLGQGLDTQYF
TRBD2	TRBJ2-5	many	TRBV7-9	TGTGCCAGCAGCTCGGGACTAGATCAGACCCAGTACTTC	CASSSGLDQTQYF